What follows describes a single TCR beta chain. This clone was detected only a few times. The antigen this receptor binds is unknown. Base qualities are not at hand, and no much larger clone is one base apart. Taken from the germline V gene (reference sequence), the CDR1 and CDR2 loops are LNHDA and SQIVND. Trimming leaves V shorter by 6 bases and J shorter by 0 bases, with the junction holding 8 bases beyond the gene matches. The CDR3 runs 15 amino acids, cysteine and phenylalanine included. Just the 45-base CDR3 DNA is kept, in frame starting at base 1. These data come from a study of T cell responses to AZD1222 COVID-19 vaccine (dated by TCRdb to about 2021). About the full investigation: AZD1222 recipients whose second dose came at about 4 weeks and those whose second dose came at about 12 weeks were combined into one group, since spike-specific TCR depth and breadth did not differ between the two schedules. A total of approximately 240 trial participants underwent TCR sequencing, of whom nearly 210 had received two doses of AZD1222 and 26 had received two doses of the MenACWY control vaccine. Trial participants were enrolled by age into 18-55, 56-69 and 70-plus year subgroups, with 148, 28 and 57 TCR-sequenced participants respectively. The full study reports these points: CD4 TCRs associated with the vaccine covered the entire spike protein, and the dominant responses were in regions 160-218 and 743-854. After two AZD1222 doses, both the breadth and the depth of spike-specific TCRs were significantly higher than at day 0 and than in MenACWY recipients. Only a handful of AZD1222 recipients were SARS-CoV-2 seropositive at baseline, limiting conclusions about previously exposed vaccinees. No day 14 peak-response samples were available, so repertoires were characterized only after the peak T cell response. Nearly half of unique spike-specific TCRs reportedly recognized epitopes outside regions mutated in the B.1.351 and B.1.1.7 variants. Participants were mostly white British and included more females than males, and it was suggested by the authors that clonal diversity may have been underestimated. In the small 56-69-year group, the increase in depth fell short of significance, most likely because of low power.

The CDR3 regions of human TCRbeta chains were subjected to immunosequencing. In the original analysis: TCRs in the repertoires were matched against a reference library of SARS-CoV-2-specific TCRs that had been generated with the MIRA antigen-specificity platform. Breadth was defined as the fraction of unique TCRs that were SARS-CoV-2-associated, and depth was defined as the fraction of total T cells that were SARS-CoV-2-associated. Using the MIRA data, each spike-specific TCR was mapped to the spike region that the TCR reacts to and placed in a CD4 or CD8 class. Log10-transformed breadth and depth values were compared by one-way ANOVA with Sidak's multiple comparisons tests. As stored in TCRdb, this immuneACCESS dataset retains in-frame rearrangements with V and J assigned. A fraction of the clones does not appear; measured against another copy, unresolved V genes explain less than half of the discrepancy, and the remainder lacks a known reason. V, J and clone size are taken as reported in that table, and D and trimming were inferred from the DNA itself. This sample has 90,000 to 110,000 clones in its table, and approximately 86% of those were observed once. About 5.2% of the sample is taken by the ten largest.

Reading the label with the study, this specimen's time point is: baseline before first vaccination. Vaccinee samples came from UK trials COV001 and COV002, including a single-blind randomized controlled phase 2/3 trial of AZD1222 (ChAdOx1 nCoV-19) in healthy adults. For TCRbeta chain sequencing, PBMC samples from trial participants were taken at day 0 and at day 28 after the second dose. The clonotype comes from an adult in good health. The sequences come from peripheral blood, collected on day 0 of AZD1222 vaccination. The chain joins TRBV19 to TRBJ2-7, with 7 middle bases fitting TRBD1. The nucleotides are TGTGCCAGTAGACTACTGGGACAGAACTCCTACGAGCAGTACTTC. Its protein product is CASRLLGQNSYEQYF.